This T cell receptor (beta chain) came from a study of blood T cell repertoires in COVID-19 (TCRdb year 2020). Study-level background: Samples covering the acute and convalescent phases of COVID-19 were provided by collaborators in the United States, Italy and Spain. The prospective study material was composed of cDNA or gDNA derived from T cells, B-cell-depleted T cells, or PBMCs. The dataset comprised deeply sampled blood TCRbeta repertoires from subjects exposed to, actively infected with, or recovered from COVID-19. A freely available public database, intended as a resource for researchers studying the immune response to SARS-CoV-2, is where the repertoires were released. The samples were drawn from two sources: the first 160 participants of the ongoing ImmuneRACE study, and 1,200 or so subjects contributed by 6 global collaborators. A de-identified subject ID, COVID-19 status, age in years and sex were almost always included in the sample metadata. Where available, HLA class I and class II types were taken from metadata supplied by the sample provider and were not determined by assay-based typing.

TCRbeta CDR3 regions were amplified from genomic DNA using the immunoSEQ Assay, a bias-controlled multiplex PCR. The authors processed their data as follows. The number of nucleated cells in each sample was estimated from the amplification of reference gene primers within the assay. To quantify the absolute abundance of each unique TCRbeta CDR3 rearrangement, sequence reads were collapsed and filtered. For each sample, productive Simpson clonality was calculated as the square root of Simpson's diversity index over productive rearrangements. TCRdb obtained this table from immuneACCESS and retained in-frame rearrangements with V and J assigned. These tables miss some clones; where compared with another copy, unresolved V genes account for less than half of the shortfall, and the remainder is unexplained. The V and J calls and clone size were taken over from that table, and D and trimming were inferred from the DNA. This sample comprises hundreds of thousands of clones, over 70% of them detected only once. Roughly 10% of the sample is taken by the ten largest.

One collaborating source in Seattle enrolled patients while the patients were actively infected and followed the patients over time throughout the course of disease. Each collaborating institution followed its own protocols to collect whole blood in K2EDTA tubes. For TCRbeta analysis, collaborators shipped samples as frozen whole blood, isolated PBMCs, or DNA extracted from either of those sample types. Overall study outcomes, separate from this receptor: The amount of clinical and demographic metadata varied by source and participant and was provided uncurated.

The CDR3, from cysteine to phenylalanine, totals 14 residues. The CDR3 DNA has 42 bases and is translated from base 1. Looking up the germline V gene yields CDR1 SQVTM and CDR2 ANQGSEA. V and J lose 6 bases and 0 bases, and a span of 12 bases separates them. Of note for this clone: Its specific antigen is unknown. No much larger clone exists at a distance of one base, and base qualities are not known.

This clonotype originated in a woman in her 70s with COVID-19, enrolled during active disease. The rearranged segments are TRBV29-1 and TRBJ2-1; TRBD2 is a possible D gene, resting on 5 matching bases. Sequencing input: peripheral blood. The CDR3 amino acid sequence is: CSVPSRSSYNEQFF. The nucleotides read TGCAGCGTCCCTAGCAGGAGCTCCTACAATGAGCAGTTCTTC.